These 2 T cell receptor beta chains originate from one sample sequenced in a study of shared clonotypes between healthy human individuals (dated by TCRdb to 2020 to 2021). Receptors were amplified or captured by the immunoSEQ multiplex PCR assay. TCRdb holds this immuneACCESS table with in-frame rearrangements only. Some clones are missing; in checked studies, unresolved V genes explain under half, and the rest has no known cause. This sample is represented by some 650,000 clones; around 97% of them were singletons. The ten biggest clones cover approximately 0.057% of the sample. The sequenced sample consisted of naive CD4+ T cells sorted from blood. The cell subset or site label here, explained by the study, means: CD45RA+ positively selected. Receptors were obtained from a woman in her twenties or thirties in good health.

This clone was detected once. The chain joins TRBV12-5 to TRBJ2-3; perhaps TRBD1 as D (5 bases). V lost 5 bases and J 4 bases, leaving 7 bases between the germline ends. CDR1 is LGHNT and CDR2 is FRNRAP in the germline V gene. The length of the CDR3 is 12 residues. The CDR3, as DNA: TGTGCTAGTGGTCTAGGGGCAGATACGCAGTATTTT. This encodes CASGLGADTQYF.

This clone has a single count. This sequence joins TRBV7-2 and TRBJ2-2, with 8 bases lining up with TRBD2. This CDR3 comprises 18 residues. Germline assignment: CDR1 SGHTA and CDR2 FQGNSA. With V trimmed by 0 bases and J by 4 bases, 10 bases remained unmatched. The CDR3 DNA follows: TGTGCCAGCAGCTTAGCCCCAAGGGTAGCGGGAATCACCGGGGAGCTGTTTTTT. This encodes CASSLAPRVAGITGELFF.